This entry lists 18 T cell receptor beta chains sequenced from one sample in a study of response to subunit inactivated influenza vaccine. In TCRdb, the RT-PCR reads were re-called with MiXCR into one record per CDR3 protein. The repertoire holds about 520,000 distinct CDR3 sequences, with roughly 9.8% as singletons. The starting material was PBMCs from blood, obtained about 6 weeks after vaccination. The source of these receptors is a man between 45 and 60 years old who received an inactivated influenza vaccine.

This clonotype occurred a few times. The chain joins TRBV15 to TRBJ2-1, with D perhaps assigned TRBD1 or TRBD2 (5 bases each). The CDR3 is made up of 14 amino acids. Germline assignment: CDR1 LNHNV and CDR2 YYDKDF (reference sequence). The V end was cut by 4 bases, the J end by 8 bases, with 15 bases between. The CDR3 DNA reads TGTGCCACCAGCACCAACCGGGACCCCCATGAGCAGTTCTTC. This codes for CATSTNRDPHEQFF.

Only a few counts were recorded for this clonotype. This chain uses TRBV4-3 with TRBJ1-2, with unresolved D. The germline V gene encodes CDR1 LGHNA and CDR2 YSLEER. This CDR3 is 13 amino acids long. Trimming cost V 0 bases and J 3 bases, with 5 bases left between them. CDR3 sequence: CASSQEGYYGYTF. The CDR3 DNA follows: TGCGCCAGCAGCCAAGAGGGGTACTATGGCTACACCTTC.

In this sample, this clonotype turned up many times. J is TRBJ2-2 and V is TRBV7-2; D possibly corresponds to TRBD1 (6 bases). The CDR3 runs 14 residues. Trimming left V 4 bases short and J 5 bases short, with 11 bases between. Germline CDR1 reads SGHTA; CDR2 reads FQGNSA. The CDR3 is CASSSYRVTGELFF. The CDR3 DNA follows: TGTGCCAGCAGCTCCTACAGGGTGACCGGGGAGCTGTTTTTT.

The V gene is TRBV6-1, the J gene TRBJ2-7; TRBD1 matches at 8 bases. Trimming cost V 7 bases and J 1 base; bases outside gene matches: 6. This CDR3 is 14 amino acids long. CDR1 is MNHNS, CDR2 SASEGT, per germline. DNA for the CDR3: TGTGCCAGCACCCCCAGACAGGGGTCCTACGAGCAGTACTTC. As protein: CASTPRQGSYEQYF.

Only a few counts were recorded for this clonotype. The CDR3 nucleotides read TGCGCCAGCAGCCTAACATCAGGACAGGAATACGAGCAGTACTTC. Amino acid sequence: CASSLTSGQEYEQYF. The chain joins TRBV4-1 to TRBJ2-7, with TRBD1 matching 7 bases. CDR1 and CDR2 (germline): MGHRA, YSYEKL. V dropped 4 bases and J dropped 4; count of bases not matched to a gene: 10. This CDR3 has 15 amino acids.

This clonotype was seen ten or more times. J is TRBJ1-2 and V is TRBV9, with D unclear. The germline CDR1 and CDR2 sequences are SGDLS and YYNGEE. This CDR3 is 14 amino acids long. The ends were cut back, 0 bases at V and 8 bases at J, with 14 bases in the middle. CDR3 amino acids: CASSVDSLGFGYTF. The CDR3, as DNA: TGTGCCAGCAGCGTAGACAGTTTGGGCTTCGGCTACACCTTC.

Only a few counts were recorded for this clonotype. V gene TRBV4-3 combines with J gene TRBJ2-3; D not certain. The CDR3 has 14 amino acids. Germline V gene sequence: CDR1 LGHNA, CDR2 YSLEER. With 0 bases removed from V and 1 base from J, the gap between germline ends came to 5 bases. The CDR3 loop is CASSQDAGTDTQYF. The CDR3 coding sequence is TGCGCCAGCAGCCAAGATGCGGGCACAGATACGCAGTATTTT.

At least ten counts were recorded for this clonotype. V gene TRBV11-2 combines with J gene TRBJ2-1; D uncertain. Germline CDR1 SGHAT, CDR2 FQNNGV. Trimming took 1 base from V and 3 from J, leaving 4 bases between them. The CDR3 runs to 13 residues. CDR3 coding DNA: TGTGCCAGCAGCTTAGTCAGCTACAATGAGCAGTTCTTC. Its protein product is CASSLVSYNEQFF. The whole variable domain, remainder taken from reference TRBV11-2 and TRBJ2-1, is EAGVAQSPRYKIIEKRQSVAFWCNPISGHATLYWYQQILGQGPKLLIQFQNNGVVDDSQLPKDRFSAERLKGVDSTLKIQPAKLEDSAVYLCASSLVSYNEQFFGPGTRLTVL.

This clonotype appeared a few times. The chain couples TRBV4-1 to TRBJ2-7; 11 bases are a match to TRBD1. CDR1 and CDR2 from the germline V gene are MGHRA and YSYEKL. The CDR3 totals 16 residues. Germline trimming cut 0 bases from V and 3 bases from J; bases unmatched to any gene: 4. DNA for the CDR3: TGCGCCAGCAGCCAAGATCGGGGACAGGGGGACTACGAGCAGTACTTC. It codes for CASSQDRGQGDYEQYF.

The V gene is TRBV10-2, the J gene TRBJ2-1; 7 positions match TRBD1. The CDR3 totals 14 residues. Germline V lookup: CDR1 WSHSY, CDR2 SAAADI. With V trimmed by 7 bases and J by 2 bases, 5 bases remained unmatched. The CDR3 is CASTGQAPYNEQFF. DNA for the CDR3: TGCGCCAGCACTGGACAGGCCCCCTACAATGAGCAGTTCTTC.

This sequence joins TRBV4-2 and TRBJ2-1; possibly TRBD2 for D (6 bases). There are 15 residues in the CDR3. The V gene's germline CDR1 is LGHNA and CDR2 YNFKEQ. Trimming pared 10 bases from V and 0 bases from J, leaving 16 bases between. Here the CDR3 reads CAIGPGTDSYNEQFF. The DNA for the CDR3 is TGTGCCATCGGCCCTGGGACTGACTCCTACAATGAGCAGTTCTTC.

The sample holds a few counts of this clonotype. This chain joins TRBV6-1 and TRBJ2-3, with TRBD1 matching 8 bases. Per germline, CDR1 MNHNS and CDR2 SASEGT. The V segment lost 5 bases and the J segment 6 bases; nucleotides outside the gene matches: 4. The CDR3 has 13 amino acids. The CDR3 DNA follows: TGTGCCAGCAGTCAGGGGGCAGGGGATACGCAGTATTTT. It is translated as CASSQGAGDTQYF.

This clonotype was detected a few times. The chain uses TRBV7-8 and TRBJ1-1; D unclear. Germline loops: CDR1 SGHVS, CDR2 FQNEAQ. The CDR3 covers 13 residues. The CDR3 reads CDSAQHHVTEAFF. The CDR3 coding sequence is TGTGATTCGGCCCAGCATCATGTCACTGAAGCTTTCTTT.

This clonotype was counted at least ten times. V is TRBV29-1 and J is TRBJ2-5; 8 bases map to TRBD2. CDR3 length: 14 residues. Germline CDR1 reads SQVTM; CDR2 reads ANQGSEA. The V gene end was trimmed by 4 bases and the J gene end by 2 bases; junction bases not matched to a gene: 6. CDR3 protein: CSVVSRGGQETQYF. As DNA, the CDR3 is TGCAGCGTTGTGAGTCGCGGGGGGCAAGAGACCCAGTACTTC.

This clonotype was observed a handful of times. The chain is built from TRBV20-1 and TRBJ1-4; D not resolved. V was cut by 0 bases and J by 1 base, with 9 bases left in between. The CDR3 totals 15 residues. The V gene's germline CDR1 is DFQATT and CDR2 SNEGSKA (reference sequence). The CDR3 reads CSARDVTLTNEKLFF. CDR3 sequence (DNA): TGCAGTGCTAGAGATGTGACCCTAACTAATGAAAAACTGTTTTTT.

As for this clonotype: Being one base from a much bigger clone, this may be a read error. This sequence joins TRBV7-2 and TRBJ2-3; perhaps D is TRBD1 or TRBD2 (6 bases each). Germline CDR1 SGHTA, CDR2 FQGNSA. V was cut by 1 base and J by 2 bases, with 7 bases left in between. The CDR3 extends over 14 amino acids. The CDR3 region is CASSLGGATDTQYF. For the CDR3, the DNA is TGTGCCAGCAGCTTAGGGGGGGCCACAGATACGCAGTATTTT.

The chain links TRBV4-3 to TRBJ2-6; 7 positions match TRBD1. This CDR3 is built from 18 residues. V shed 4 bases and J 1 base; nucleotides not matched to a gene: 10. Germline CDR1 reads LGHNA; CDR2 reads YSLEER. The CDR3 protein is CASSREGAWKSGANVLTF. The CDR3 DNA reads TGCGCCAGCAGCCGAGAGGGGGCGTGGAAGTCTGGGGCCAACGTCCTGACTTTC.

The gene calls are TRBV5-1 and TRBJ2-3; 11 bases map to TRBD2. Trimming took 3 bases from V and 4 from J; bases not matched to a gene: 4. Germline V gives CDR1 SGHRS, CDR2 YFSETQ. This CDR3 region has 15 residues. The CDR3 DNA reads as TGCGCCAGCAGCTGGAGGACTAGCGGGCCAGATACGCAGTATTTT. This translates into CASSWRTSGPDTQYF.